This T cell receptor beta chain came from a study of shared clonotypes between healthy human individuals (dated by TCRdb to about 2020). The study in broad terms: The cohort included three men and a couple of women between 18 and 49 years of age. For each donor, CD4 naive and CD4 memory were each given three plates, CD8 naive was given two plates, and CD8 memory was given one plate. To estimate repertoire size and how much clonotype sharing occurs between individuals, the study deeply sequenced the blood TCR repertoires of a handful of healthy adults. To increase sequencing depth and limit assay-specific biases, TCR repertoire library preparation and sequencing were carried out by different laboratories using diverse techniques. Per donor, leukapheresis produced somewhere between about 0.8 and 9 billion PBMCs.

Results and caveats for the whole study, not just this receptor: Pairwise subsampling indicated that sequencing depth was expected to affect the degree of clonotype sharing among donors. When several donors were compared, the shared fraction of clonotypes was around 5% for naive CD4, less than 4% for naive CD8, roughly 2.5% for memory CD4, and under 0.5% for memory CD8. Estimated clonotype richness was generally larger for naive than for memory subsets. Higher generation probabilities were observed for clonotypes shared by all four sorted-subset donors than for non-shared clonotypes. Sampling was limited to blood, and TCR repertoires in tissue likely differ from TCR repertoires in blood. Rarefaction of sorted-subset datasets indicated incomplete sequencing despite the large sequencing depth. The genetic and exposure-history diversity represented was limited by the small number of donors.

The sample holds one count of this clone. This clone's antigen is unknown. No base-level quality is on record; no much larger clone is a single base apart. Donors were healthy HIV-negative adults with no recently reported acute infections or vaccinations. Every donor was a Caucasian adult living in Nashville, Tennessee, USA. CD4+ T cells were enriched by magnetic negative selection, after which naive cells were positively selected on CD45RA and the negative fraction was taken as the memory subset. After blood collection by leukapheresis, PBMCs were isolated using Ficoll-Histopaque density gradient centrifugation and then cryopreserved in the vapor phase of liquid nitrogen. Purity and quantity of every magnetically sorted T cell population were checked by analytical flow cytometry. Genomic DNA was isolated from every sorted fraction and measured by UV absorbance on a Nanodrop 2000c. The CDR3 covers 14 residues, taking in both the cysteine and the phenylalanine. The retained sequence is limited to the CDR3, 42 bases, with the frame set at the first base. Trimming removed 5 bases from V and 2 bases from J, leaving 11 bases between the germline ends. Via the germline V gene, CDR1 is SGHRS and CDR2 YFSETQ.

Using the deep immunoSEQ assay, TCR CDR3 regions were amplified from genomic DNA by multiplex PCR. Extracted genomic DNA from each cell subset was distributed evenly across all wells of several immunoSEQ 96-well plates, and each plate was treated as a replicate. For sorted subsets, each replicate PCR was loaded with roughly 0.2 ug genomic DNA, equivalent to about 30,000 T cell genomes. The purified libraries were quantified using a Qubit 3.0 fluorometer, sized with a Bioanalyzer 2100, and then quantified again using the KAPA Library Quantification kit. Every immunoSEQ 96-well plate was sequenced on a separate single-read 150-cycle Illumina NextSeq 550 flow cell. As for the original processing: Because the immunoSEQ output included only junctional sequences and no quality scores, the filtering could not be the same as the filtering used for full-length reads. Sequences were annotated with PyIR, a Python wrapper for IgBLAST v1.9, using IMGT germline references to assign V/J genes and CDR3. Reads with weak V/J assignments (E-value above 1e-6), missing CDR3, stop codons, out-of-frame junctions, or ambiguous translated residues were removed. V3J clonotypes were defined by identical inferred V gene, J gene, and CDR3 amino acid sequence. To compute the percentage overlap between repertoires, the number of shared unique clonotypes was divided by the size of the smaller repertoire. RTK rarefaction, the Chao1 estimator, and Recon v2.1 estimates of unobserved clonotypes were used to assess repertoire richness. Generation probabilities were computed with OLGA for all TCRbeta clonotypes obtained by the gDNA method from several donors. TCRdb's version of the immuneACCESS table is confined to in-frame rearrangements and falls short of the full clone set. An unresolved V gene accounts for under half of the shortfall where checked; the remainder is of unknown origin. V, J and clone size derive from that table, while D and trimming were established from the DNA sequence. For this sample there are 1 million to 1.3 million clones; 78% appear just once. The ten most abundant clones make up under 0.8% of the sample.

Sequenced: memory CD4+ T cells from PBMCs. The sample's cell subset or site label, decoded: CD45RA-negative fraction. The chain is made from TRBV5-1 and TRBJ2-1, with TRBD1 as a weak D call on 6 bases. The source is a man aged 18 to 30 in good health. Some clones in this sample may be carry-over from other donors' samples. The CDR3 has the sequence CASRSGQPYNEQFF. At the DNA level, the sequence is TGCGCCAGCAGATCCGGACAGCCCTACAATGAGCAGTTCTTC.